This is a list of T cell receptor beta chains from one sample in a study of cytomegalovirus exposure and HLA in healthy donors. Profiled with immunoSEQ multiplex PCR; TCRdb holds only in-frame clones, not every one. The sample includes 100,000 to 150,000 clones, less than 85% seen only once; the top ten take 15% to 20%. The source material was PBMCs. The receptor source for this set is a man in his late teens or twenties in good health and CMV-seropositive. Both conserved end residues are part of each CDR3. A D gene is named only where the DNA matches it firmly. Size tells how often a clone was seen (once, few, many) or the class of an expanded clone, and some rows leave it out.

d_call	v_call	j_call	clone_size	cdr3_length	cdr3_nt	cdr3_aa
TRBD1	TRBV28	TRBJ1-2	NA	14	TGTGCCAGCGGTAAACGGGACAGAAGGGGAGGCTACACCTTC	CASGKRDRRGGYTF
NA	TRBV27	TRBJ2-5	NA	12	TGTGCCAGCATGGGGAGAATCGGAAGAACGTACTTC	CASMGRIGRTYF
NA	TRBV27	TRBJ2-7	NA	13	TGTGCCAGCAGCCGCAGGCTATCCTACGAGCAGTACTTC	CASSRRLSYEQYF
TRBD2	TRBV7-8	TRBJ2-3	NA	17	TGTGCCAGCAGCTTATCAAGCGGGGGACAAAGCACAGATACGCAGTATTTT	CASSLSSGGQSTDTQYF
NA	TRBV4-1	TRBJ2-3	NA	15	TGCGCCAGCAGCCAGCTATTGTTTATAACAGATACGCAGTATTTT	CASSQLLFITDTQYF
NA	TRBV4-2	TRBJ2-7	NA	16	TGTGCCAGCAGCCAAGGCGACAGGCGTCGTCCCTACGAGCAGTACTTC	CASSQGDRRRPYEQYF
TRBD1	TRBV9	TRBJ2-5	NA	15	TGTGCCAGCAGCTGGAAGACAGGGGATAGGGAGACCCAGTACTTC	CASSWKTGDRETQYF
TRBD2	TRBV30	TRBJ2-1	NA	18	TGTGCCTGGAGCGCCATACCCCTAGCGGGGGGTCTTCTCAATGAGCAGTTCTTC	CAWSAIPLAGGLLNEQFF
TRBD1	TRBV11-1	TRBJ2-7	NA	13	TGTGCCAGCGAGAGGACAGGACCCCACGAGCAGTACTTC	CASERTGPHEQYF
NA	TRBV7-9	TRBJ2-7	NA	14	TGTGCCAGCAGCAAACTCTTCGACACCTACGAGCAGTACTTC	CASSKLFDTYEQYF
TRBD2	TRBV9	TRBJ2-1	NA	13	TGTGCCAGCAGCCTAGCGGGGGACAATGAGCAGTTCTTC	CASSLAGDNEQFF
NA	TRBV13	TRBJ1-1	NA	18	TGTGCCAGCAGCTCCGCCCCCGACAGGTTCCTCCCCAACACTGAAGCTTTCTTT	CASSSAPDRFLPNTEAFF
TRBD1	TRBV19	TRBJ1-3	NA	18	TGTGCCAGTAGTGACAGGACAGGGAGTCGGGGTTCTGGAAACACCATATATTTT	CASSDRTGSRGSGNTIYF
NA	TRBV28	TRBJ1-2	once	12	TGTGCCAGCAGTTCGGGAGGAAATGGCTACACCTTC	CASSSGGNGYTF
NA	TRBV28	TRBJ2-2	once	16	TGTGCCAGCAGTTCCCGAGGCAGGGGCCACACCGGGGAGCTGTTTTTT	CASSSRGRGHTGELFF
NA	TRBV15	TRBJ2-7	NA	16	TGTGCCACCAGCAGGACAAAAGGCACGACGAACTACGAGCAGTACTTC	CATSRTKGTTNYEQYF
TRBD1	TRBV19	TRBJ1-2	few	16	TGTGCCAGTACCATTAGCCCAGGGGGCCTTAACTATGGCTACACCTTC	CASTISPGGLNYGYTF
NA	TRBV29-1	TRBJ2-1	NA	14	TGCAGCGTTGAAGGGGCGGGTCTTTACAATGAGCAGTTCTTC	CSVEGAGLYNEQFF
TRBD2	TRBV5-6	TRBJ2-1	NA	18	TGTGCCAGCAGCTCCTGGACTAGCGGGGGGGTATCCTACAATGAGCAGTTCTTC	CASSSWTSGGVSYNEQFF
NA	TRBV7-9	TRBJ2-3	NA	15	TGTGCCAGCAGAGAGAAAGGGACTGGCACAGATACGCAGTATTTT	CASREKGTGTDTQYF
TRBD2	TRBV9	TRBJ2-1	NA	15	TGTGCCAGCAGCGTCCTAGCGGGGGGGCAGAGGGAGCAGTTCTTC	CASSVLAGGQREQFF
TRBD1	TRBV7-8	TRBJ2-2	once	17	TGTGCCAGCAGCTTAGCGTCAGGGGGAGCGACAACCGGGGAGCTGTTTTTT	CASSLASGGATTGELFF
TRBD1	TRBV6-1	TRBJ2-7	NA	16	TGTGCCAGCAGTGAGTACGGGACAGGGTTTCCCTACGAGCAGTACTTC	CASSEYGTGFPYEQYF
TRBD1	TRBV28	TRBJ2-7	NA	12	TGTGCCAGCAGATTGGGACAGGGGGAGCAGTACTTC	CASRLGQGEQYF
TRBD2	TRBV7-2	TRBJ2-7	NA	15	TGTGCCAGCAGCCCGACTAGCGGGGGGGCCTACGAGCAGTACTTC	CASSPTSGGAYEQYF
NA	TRBV2	TRBJ1-2	NA	13	TGTGCCAGCATGGGGGGACGTATGGATGGCTACACCTTC	CASMGGRMDGYTF
TRBD2	TRBV27	TRBJ2-5	few	18	TGTGCCAGCAGTCTGGCCGCGACTAGCGGGACAAACCAAGAGACCCAGTACTTC	CASSLAATSGTNQETQYF
NA	TRBV12-5	TRBJ1-3	NA	15	TGTGCTAGTGGTTTGGTCCGAGGGACTGGAAACACCATATATTTT	CASGLVRGTGNTIYF
TRBD1	TRBV28	TRBJ1-1	NA	13	TGTGCCATGAACTCACCGGGACAGGGGGCCCCGCGGTTT	CAMNSPGQGAPRF
NA	TRBV28	TRBJ1-2	NA	15	TGTGCCAGCAGATTCCAGGGGTCCGCTAACTATGGCTACACCTTC	CASRFQGSANYGYTF
NA	TRBV25-1	TRBJ1-1	NA	11	TGTGCCAGCAGTGTAGAGACTGAAGCTTTCTTT	CASSVETEAFF
TRBD2	TRBV30	TRBJ2-5	NA	15	TGTGCCTGGAGTGTCCTAGCGGGGGGGGGAGAGACCCAGTACTTC	CAWSVLAGGGETQYF
NA	TRBV5-1	TRBJ1-1	NA	11	TGCGCCAGCAAAGAGTACACTGAAGCTTTCTTT	CASKEYTEAFF
NA	TRBV27	TRBJ1-1	NA	12	TGTGCCAGCAAAGACACCGACCGAGAAGCTTTCTTT	CASKDTDREAFF
NA	TRBV13	TRBJ1-1	NA	13	TGTGCCAGCAGCTCCTCGGACTCAGTTGGGGCTTTCTTT	CASSSSDSVGAFF
TRBD1	TRBV7-9	TRBJ1-4	few	15	TGTGCCAGCAGCTTAGGGGACAGAGAGAATGAAAAACTGTTTTTT	CASSLGDRENEKLFF
TRBD2	TRBV14	TRBJ2-5	NA	18	TGTGCCAGCAGCCAGCAAGGTCCGGGACTAGCGGGGAAAGAGACCCAGTACTTC	CASSQQGPGLAGKETQYF
NA	TRBV5-4	TRBJ1-5	NA	15	TGTGCCAGCAGCTTGGCCGGGGAGGACAATCAGCCCCAGCATTTT	CASSLAGEDNQPQHF
NA	TRBV2	TRBJ2-4	once	13	TGTGCCAGCAGTGACGCAGGACTAAACATTCAGTACTTC	CASSDAGLNIQYF
NA	TRBV6-5	TRBJ2-7	NA	11	TGTGCCAGCAGTATTAGCGACGAGCAGTACTTC	CASSISDEQYF
NA	TRBV5-4	TRBJ1-1	NA	13	TGTGCCAGCTCCCCAGGGCAGAACACTGAAGCTTTCTTT	CASSPGQNTEAFF
NA	TRBV29-1	TRBJ2-7	NA	13	TGCAGCGTTAAAGGCCGGGTCTCCTACGAGCAGTACTTC	CSVKGRVSYEQYF
NA	TRBV4-1	TRBJ2-3	NA	15	TGCGCCAGCAGCCGGCTCAACCTAGCAACAGATACGCAGTATTTT	CASSRLNLATDTQYF
TRBD1	TRBV10-1	TRBJ2-5	NA	15	TGCGCCAGCAGTGACCGAGGACAGGGAGAAGAGACCCAGTACTTC	CASSDRGQGEETQYF
NA	TRBV12-1	TRBJ2-2	NA	15	TGTGCCAGCAGCTTTGGACAGATGAACACCGGGGAGCTGTTTTTT	CASSFGQMNTGELFF
NA	TRBV9	TRBJ1-2	NA	16	TGTGCCAGCAGCGTATCCCAGGCGGGAGCTAACTATGGCTACACCTTC	CASSVSQAGANYGYTF
NA	TRBV5-6	TRBJ1-1	NA	13	TGTGCCAGCAGCTTGGGGTTCCCGGCTGAAGCTTTCTTT	CASSLGFPAEAFF
TRBD1	TRBV30	TRBJ1-4	NA	14	TGTGCCTGGAGTACCGGGACAGGGCACGAAAAACTGTTTTTT	CAWSTGTGHEKLFF
NA	TRBV18	TRBJ2-7	NA	13	TGTGCCAGCTCACCGTCTAGCGCCGACGAGCAGTACTTC	CASSPSSADEQYF
NA	TRBV7-6	TRBJ1-5	NA	15	TGTGCCAGCAGCTTAGCAGGAGAAAACAATCAGCCCCAGCATTTT	CASSLAGENNQPQHF
TRBD1	TRBV18	TRBJ1-1	few	16	TGTGCCAGCTCACCACGGGACAGTTGGATGAACACTGAAGCTTTCTTT	CASSPRDSWMNTEAFF